Here is one T cell receptor beta chain with its context. Its target is not known. The data were obtained in a study of cytomegalovirus exposure and HLA in healthy donors. 60 Vbeta and 13 Jbeta primers were used in PCR. The assay was immunoSEQ multiplex PCR, and TCRdb's table has in-frame clones only and misses some. The sample lists 150,000 to 200,000 clones, less than 90% occurring once. Study-wide points: A cluster of highly shared sequence variants was likely a sequencing artifact. An analysis was carried out at a later point. It showed that HLA-associated TCR beta chains were more clonally expanded than equally common non-associated chains. Fewer N-insertions than the roughly 630-donor mean were reportedly shown by an Asian-associated ancestry cluster in a later analysis.

V was pared by 0 bases and J by 3 bases, with 12 bases between. This CDR3 has 14 residues. The germline V gene has CDR1 GTSNPN and CDR2 SVGIG (reference sequence). The clonotype comes from a man between 45 and 60 years old in good health and CMV-seropositive. The V and J genes are TRBV30 and TRBJ2-7; D not certain. The sequencing input was PBMCs. The CDR3 bases are TGTGCCTGGAGTGTACGTCGTGTCTACTACGAGCAGTACTTC. It translates to CAWSVRRVYYEQYF.